One sample yielded the 4 T cell receptor beta chains listed below, sequenced in a study of cytomegalovirus exposure and HLA in healthy donors. PCR primers comprised 60 Vbeta and 13 Jbeta primers. The table came from immunoSEQ multiplex PCR; TCRdb's copy has only in-frame clones and leaves some out. The data hold just under 95,000 clones, with 84% observed a single time. Sequences were obtained from PBMCs. Every receptor here comes from a woman aged 18-30 years in good health and CMV-seropositive.

The rearrangement links TRBV10-1 to TRBJ2-2; TRBD1 is a possible D gene (5 bases). CDR3 length: 14 residues. Trimming took 4 bases from V and 4 from J, leaving 10 bases between them. The germline CDR1 and CDR2 sequences are WNHNN and SYGVQD (reference sequence). In DNA, the CDR3 is TGCGCCAGCAGTGCAGGGCCCTCCACCGGGGAGCTGTTTTTT. Translation: CASSAGPSTGELFF.

This clone was picked up a small number of times. The chain employs TRBV5-1 and TRBJ1-1, with 7 bases matching TRBD1. The CDR3 consists of 13 residues. Germline V gene lookup returns CDR1 SGHRS and CDR2 YFSETQ. Trimming removed 5 bases from V and 3 bases from J; junction bases left unmatched: 4. CDR3 sequence: CASRGQTDTEAFF. For the CDR3, the DNA is TGCGCCAGCAGGGGACAGACGGACACTGAAGCTTTCTTT.

This clone was picked up one time. The V call is TRBV5-1, the J call TRBJ1-4, with TRBD1 matching over 8 bases. Losses at the gene ends were 2 bases for V and 8 bases for J; bases not matched to a gene: 5. CDR1 is SGHRS and CDR2 is YFSETQ in the germline V gene. There are 14 residues in the CDR3. The CDR3 sequence: CASSFGTGGEKLFF. Here the CDR3 DNA reads TGCGCCAGCAGCTTCGGGACAGGAGGCGAAAAACTGTTTTTT.

The rearrangement joins TRBV6-1 to TRBJ2-5; D is uncertain. The germline gives CDR1 MNHNS, CDR2 SASEGT. Trimming removed 1 base from V and 5 bases from J, with 14 bases in between. This CDR3 comprises 15 residues. CDR3 protein: CASSEDEDRRETQYF. CDR3 in DNA: TGTGCCAGCAGTGAAGACGAGGATCGCCGTGAGACCCAGTACTTC.